The sequence of this TCR beta chain was determined in a study of CD8 T cells in Susac syndrome. With random hexamers, reverse transcription was performed on roughly 0.45 to 1 ug of RNA. TCR beta CDR3 was amplified by immunoSEQ covering 54 Vbeta and 13 Jbeta. Each CDR3 protein gets one entry after TCRdb re-called the immunoSEQ multiplex PCR reads with MiXCR. The table has roughly 75,000 distinct CDR3 sequences, 93% seen once. Details on this clonotype: Antigen unknown.

The study sequenced TCR beta in blood CD8+ and CD4+ T cells. TEMRA cells were FACS-enriched, while CD8+ and CD4+ T cells were negatively isolated. Study-wide results and caveats: The CD4+ T cell repertoires in Susac syndrome did not show any clonal expansion.

This CDR3 has 16 amino acids. The germline V gene encodes CDR1 SGDLS and CDR2 YYNGEE. Trimming took off 3 bases at V and 0 bases at J, with 14 bases between the two ends. The TCR sequence derives from a human donor with Susac syndrome. The J gene is TRBJ2-3, the V gene TRBV9; D perhaps matches TRBD2 (6 bases). The sequencing sample was made of CD4+ T cells from PBMCs. CDR3: CASSAQRRDSTDTQYF. CDR3 nucleotide sequence: TGTGCCAGCAGCGCCCAGAGGAGGGACAGCACAGATACGCAGTATTTT.